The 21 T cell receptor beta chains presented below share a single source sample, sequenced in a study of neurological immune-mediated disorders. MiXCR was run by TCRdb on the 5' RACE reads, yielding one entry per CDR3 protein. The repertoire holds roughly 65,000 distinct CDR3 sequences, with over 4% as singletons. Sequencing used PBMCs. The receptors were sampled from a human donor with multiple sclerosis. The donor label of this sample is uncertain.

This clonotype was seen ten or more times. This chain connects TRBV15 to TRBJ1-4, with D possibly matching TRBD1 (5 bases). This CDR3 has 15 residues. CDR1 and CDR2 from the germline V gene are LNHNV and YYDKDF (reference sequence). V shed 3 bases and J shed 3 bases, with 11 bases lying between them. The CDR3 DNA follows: TGTGCCACCAGCAGGGGACCCACCTCTAATGAAAAACTGTTTTTT. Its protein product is CATSRGPTSNEKLFF.

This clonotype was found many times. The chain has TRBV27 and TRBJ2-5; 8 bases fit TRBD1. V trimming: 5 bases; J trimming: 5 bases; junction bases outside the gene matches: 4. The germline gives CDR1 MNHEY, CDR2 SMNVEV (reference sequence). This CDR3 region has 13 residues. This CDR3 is CASSQQGEETQYF. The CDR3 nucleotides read TGTGCCAGCAGTCAACAGGGGGAGGAGACCCAGTACTTC.

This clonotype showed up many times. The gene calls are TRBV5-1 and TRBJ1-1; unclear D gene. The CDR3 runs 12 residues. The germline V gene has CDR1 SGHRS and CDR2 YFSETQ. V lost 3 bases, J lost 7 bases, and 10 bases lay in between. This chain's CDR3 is CASSSQFGEAFF. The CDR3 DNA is TGCGCCAGCAGCTCCCAGTTTGGTGAAGCTTTCTTT.

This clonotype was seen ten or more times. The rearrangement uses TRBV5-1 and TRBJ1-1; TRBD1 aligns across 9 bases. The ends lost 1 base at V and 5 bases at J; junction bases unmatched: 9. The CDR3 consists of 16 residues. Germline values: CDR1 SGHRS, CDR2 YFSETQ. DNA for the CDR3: TGCGCCAGCAGCTTGCGGACAGGGGCGCCGGGGACTGAAGCTTTCTTT. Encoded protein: CASSLRTGAPGTEAFF.

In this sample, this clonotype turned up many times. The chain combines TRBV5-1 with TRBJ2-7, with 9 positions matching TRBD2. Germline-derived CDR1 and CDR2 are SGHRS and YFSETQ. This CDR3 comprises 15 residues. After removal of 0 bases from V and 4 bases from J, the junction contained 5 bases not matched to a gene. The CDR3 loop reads CASSLGVAGDYEQYF. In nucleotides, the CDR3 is TGCGCCAGCAGCTTGGGGGTAGCGGGGGATTACGAGCAGTACTTC. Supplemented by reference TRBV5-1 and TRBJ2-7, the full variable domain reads KAGVTQTPRYLIKTRGQQVTLSCSPISGHRSVSWYQQTPGQGLQFLFEYFSETQRNKGNFPGRFSGRQFSNSRSEMNVSTLELGDSALYLCASSLGVAGDYEQYFGPGTRLTVT.

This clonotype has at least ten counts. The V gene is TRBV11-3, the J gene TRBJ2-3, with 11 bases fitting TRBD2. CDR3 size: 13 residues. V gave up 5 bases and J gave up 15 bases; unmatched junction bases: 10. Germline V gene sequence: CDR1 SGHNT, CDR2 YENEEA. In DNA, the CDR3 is TGTGCCAGCAGCCCTGATAGCGGGGGGGCCCACTATTTT. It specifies CASSPDSGGAHYF.

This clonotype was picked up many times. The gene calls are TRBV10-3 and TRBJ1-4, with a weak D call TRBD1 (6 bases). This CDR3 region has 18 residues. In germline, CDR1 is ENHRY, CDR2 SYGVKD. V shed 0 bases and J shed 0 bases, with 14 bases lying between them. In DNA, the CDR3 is TGTGCCATCAGTGAGTCGAAGGGGGACTTTGCAACTAATGAAAAACTGTTTTTT. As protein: CAISESKGDFATNEKLFF.

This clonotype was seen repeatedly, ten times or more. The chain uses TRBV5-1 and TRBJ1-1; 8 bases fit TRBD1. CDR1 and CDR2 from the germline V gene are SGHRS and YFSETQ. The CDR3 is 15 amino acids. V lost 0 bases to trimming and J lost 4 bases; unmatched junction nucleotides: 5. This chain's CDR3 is CASSLVQGASTEAFF. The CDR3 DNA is TGCGCCAGCAGCTTGGTCCAGGGGGCGAGCACTGAAGCTTTCTTT.

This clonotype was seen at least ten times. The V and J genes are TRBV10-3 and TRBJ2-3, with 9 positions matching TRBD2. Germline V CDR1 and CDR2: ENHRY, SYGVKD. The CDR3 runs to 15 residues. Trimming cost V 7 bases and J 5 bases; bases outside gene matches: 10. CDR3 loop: CAIKVAGVSGDTQYF. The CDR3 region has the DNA TGTGCCATCAAGGTAGCGGGGGTGTCAGGAGATACGCAGTATTTT.

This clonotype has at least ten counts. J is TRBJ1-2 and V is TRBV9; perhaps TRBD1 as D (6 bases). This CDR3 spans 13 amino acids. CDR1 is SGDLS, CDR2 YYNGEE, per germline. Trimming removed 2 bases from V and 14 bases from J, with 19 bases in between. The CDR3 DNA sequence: TGTGCCAGCAGCGTTCTTTCAGGGGCAGAAAGTACCTTC. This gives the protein CASSVLSGAESTF.

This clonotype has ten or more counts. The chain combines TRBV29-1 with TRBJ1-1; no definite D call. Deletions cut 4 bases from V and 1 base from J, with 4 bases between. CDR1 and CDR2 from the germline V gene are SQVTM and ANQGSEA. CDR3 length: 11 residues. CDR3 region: CSVVGNTEAFF. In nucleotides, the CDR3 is TGCAGCGTTGTTGGGAACACTGAAGCTTTCTTT.

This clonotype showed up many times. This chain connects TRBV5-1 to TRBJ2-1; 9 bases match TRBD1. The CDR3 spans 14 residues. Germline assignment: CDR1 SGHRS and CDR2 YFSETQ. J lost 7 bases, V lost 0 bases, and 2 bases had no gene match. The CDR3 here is CASSLGTGDNEQFF. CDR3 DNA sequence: TGCGCCAGCAGCTTGGGGACAGGGGATAATGAGCAGTTCTTC.

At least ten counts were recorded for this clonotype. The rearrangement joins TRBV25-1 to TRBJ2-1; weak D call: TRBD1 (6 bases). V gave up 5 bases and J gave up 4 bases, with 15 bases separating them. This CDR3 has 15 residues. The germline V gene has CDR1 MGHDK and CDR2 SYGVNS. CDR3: CASSLIGGGYNEQFF. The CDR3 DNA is TGTGCCAGCAGTCTCATAGGGGGTGGGTACAATGAGCAGTTCTTC. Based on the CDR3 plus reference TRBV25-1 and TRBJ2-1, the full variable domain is EADIYQTPRYLVIGTGKKITLECSQTMGHDKMYWYQQDPGMELHLIHYSYGVNSTEKGDLSSESTVSRIRTEHFPLTLESARPSHTSQYLCASSLIGGGYNEQFFGPGTRLTVL.

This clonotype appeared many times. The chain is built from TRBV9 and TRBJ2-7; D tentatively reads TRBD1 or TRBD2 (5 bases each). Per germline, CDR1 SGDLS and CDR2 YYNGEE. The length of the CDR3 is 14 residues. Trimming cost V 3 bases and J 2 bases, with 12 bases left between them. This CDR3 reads CASSGDGRTYEQYF. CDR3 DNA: TGTGCCAGCAGCGGGGACGGAAGGACCTACGAGCAGTACTTC.

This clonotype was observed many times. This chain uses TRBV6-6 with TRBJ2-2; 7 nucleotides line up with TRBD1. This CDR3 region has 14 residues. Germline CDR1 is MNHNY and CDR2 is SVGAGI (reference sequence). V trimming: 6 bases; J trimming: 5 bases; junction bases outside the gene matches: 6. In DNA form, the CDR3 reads TGTGCCAGCAGGGTACAGGGGATTACCGGGGAGCTGTTTTTT. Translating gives CASRVQGITGELFF.

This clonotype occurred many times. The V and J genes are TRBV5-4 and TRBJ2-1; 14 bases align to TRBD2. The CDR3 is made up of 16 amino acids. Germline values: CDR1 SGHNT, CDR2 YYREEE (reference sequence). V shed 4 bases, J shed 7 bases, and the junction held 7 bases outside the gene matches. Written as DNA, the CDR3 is TGTGCCAGCAGCAGCAAGACTAGCGGGGGGGCTAATGAGCAGTTCTTC. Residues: CASSSKTSGGANEQFF.

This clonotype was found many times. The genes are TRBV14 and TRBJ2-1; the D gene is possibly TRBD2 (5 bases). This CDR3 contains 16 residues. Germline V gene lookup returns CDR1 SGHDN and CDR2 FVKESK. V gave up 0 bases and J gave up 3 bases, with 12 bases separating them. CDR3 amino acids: CASSQDRLAIYNEQFF. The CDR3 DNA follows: TGTGCCAGCAGCCAAGATAGGCTAGCTATCTACAATGAGCAGTTCTTC. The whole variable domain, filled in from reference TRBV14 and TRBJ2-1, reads EAGVTQFPSHSVIEKGQTVTLRCDPISGHDNLYWYRRVMGKEIKFLLHFVKESKQDESGMPNNRFLAERTGGTYSTLKVQPAELEDSGVYFCASSQDRLAIYNEQFFGPGTRLTVL.

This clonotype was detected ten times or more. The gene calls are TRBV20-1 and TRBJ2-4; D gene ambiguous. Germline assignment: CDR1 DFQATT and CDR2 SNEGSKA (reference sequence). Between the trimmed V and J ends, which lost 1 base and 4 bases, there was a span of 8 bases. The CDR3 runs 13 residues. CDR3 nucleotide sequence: TGCAGTGCTAGAGTACCCAGGAAAAACATTCAGTACTTC. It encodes CSARVPRKNIQYF.

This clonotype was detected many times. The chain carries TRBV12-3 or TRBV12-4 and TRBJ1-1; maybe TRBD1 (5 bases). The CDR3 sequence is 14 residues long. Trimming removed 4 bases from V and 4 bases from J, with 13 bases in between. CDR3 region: CASSYRTQGTEAFF. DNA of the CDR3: TGTGCCAGCAGTTACAGGACCCAGGGCACTGAAGCTTTCTTT.

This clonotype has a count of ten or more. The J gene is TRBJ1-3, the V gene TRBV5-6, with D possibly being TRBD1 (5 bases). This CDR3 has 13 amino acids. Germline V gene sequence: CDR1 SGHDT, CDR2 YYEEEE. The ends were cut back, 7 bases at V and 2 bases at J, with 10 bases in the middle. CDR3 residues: CASATVAGNTIYF. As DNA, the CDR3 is TGTGCCAGCGCGACAGTTGCTGGAAACACCATATATTTT.

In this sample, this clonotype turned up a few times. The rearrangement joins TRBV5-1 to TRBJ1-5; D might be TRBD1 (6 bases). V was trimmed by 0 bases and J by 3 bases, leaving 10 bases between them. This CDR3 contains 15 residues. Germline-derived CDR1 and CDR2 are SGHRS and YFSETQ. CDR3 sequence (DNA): TGCGCCAGCAGCTTGGGGCAGGGGAACAATCAGCCCCAGCATTTT. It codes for CASSLGQGNNQPQHF.